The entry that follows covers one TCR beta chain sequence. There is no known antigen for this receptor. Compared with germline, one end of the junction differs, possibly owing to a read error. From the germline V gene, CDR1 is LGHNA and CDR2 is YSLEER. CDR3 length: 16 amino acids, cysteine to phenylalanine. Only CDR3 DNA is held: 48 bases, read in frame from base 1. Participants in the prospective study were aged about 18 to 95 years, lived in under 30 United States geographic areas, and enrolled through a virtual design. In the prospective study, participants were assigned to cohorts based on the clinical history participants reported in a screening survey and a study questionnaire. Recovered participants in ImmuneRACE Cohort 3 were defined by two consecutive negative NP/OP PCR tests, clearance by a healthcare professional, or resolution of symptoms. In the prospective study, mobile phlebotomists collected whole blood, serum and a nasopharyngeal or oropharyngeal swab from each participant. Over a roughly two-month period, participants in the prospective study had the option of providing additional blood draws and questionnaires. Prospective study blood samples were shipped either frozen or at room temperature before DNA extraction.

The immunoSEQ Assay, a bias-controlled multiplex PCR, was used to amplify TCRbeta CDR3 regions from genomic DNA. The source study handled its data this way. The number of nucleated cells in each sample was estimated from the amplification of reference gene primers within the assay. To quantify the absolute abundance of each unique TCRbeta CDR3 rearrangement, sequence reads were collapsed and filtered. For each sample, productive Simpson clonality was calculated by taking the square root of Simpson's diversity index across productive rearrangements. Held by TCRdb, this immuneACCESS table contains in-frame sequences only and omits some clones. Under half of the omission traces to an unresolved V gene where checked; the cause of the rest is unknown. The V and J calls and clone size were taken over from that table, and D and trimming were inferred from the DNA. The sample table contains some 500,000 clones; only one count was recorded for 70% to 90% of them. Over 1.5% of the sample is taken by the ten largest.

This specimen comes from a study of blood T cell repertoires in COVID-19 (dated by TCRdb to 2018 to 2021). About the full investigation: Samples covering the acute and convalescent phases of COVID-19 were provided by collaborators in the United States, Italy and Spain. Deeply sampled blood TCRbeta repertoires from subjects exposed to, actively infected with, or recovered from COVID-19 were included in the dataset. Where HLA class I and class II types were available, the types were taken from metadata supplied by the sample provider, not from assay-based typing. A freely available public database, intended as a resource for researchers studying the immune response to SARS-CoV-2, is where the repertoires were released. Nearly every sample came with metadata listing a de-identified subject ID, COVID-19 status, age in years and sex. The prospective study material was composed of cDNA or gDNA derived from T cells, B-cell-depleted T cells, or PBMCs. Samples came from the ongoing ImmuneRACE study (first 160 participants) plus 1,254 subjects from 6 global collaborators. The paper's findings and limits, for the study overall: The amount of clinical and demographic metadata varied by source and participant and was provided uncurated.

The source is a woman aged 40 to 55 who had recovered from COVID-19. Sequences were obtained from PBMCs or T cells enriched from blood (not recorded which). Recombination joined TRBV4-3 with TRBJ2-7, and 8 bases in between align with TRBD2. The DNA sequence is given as TGCGCCAGCAGCCAAGATTCGGTAGCGGGATCCTTCGAGCAGTACTTC. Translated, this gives CASSQDSVAGSFEQYF.